This TCR beta chain stems from a study of control samples from healthy donors and cancer patients (dated by TCRdb to the early 2020s). Libraries were constructed by the immunoSEQ multiplex PCR assay. TCRdb took over this immuneACCESS table, retaining in-frame rearrangements with V and J assigned. Such tables are incomplete; in checked studies, under half of the missing clones stem from an unresolved V gene, and the remainder is unexplained. The sample table contains 130,000 or so clones; only one count was recorded for approximately 94% of them. The biggest ten clones account for 13% of the sample. The CDR3 sequence holds 15 residues, the cysteine and phenylalanine included. Of the read, only the CDR3 DNA is kept; its 45 bases are in frame from base 1. The germline V gene specifies LGHNA as CDR1 and YSLEER as CDR2. V drops 0 bases and J drops 8 bases, leaving 13 bases in between. Note on this clone: The clone's antigen remains unknown. No qualities accompany the bases; no much larger clone lies one base away.

This clonotype was sampled from a man aged 35-49 years in good health. The sample taken for sequencing was blood. The rearranged chain carries TRBV4-3 and TRBJ2-2; the D gene assignment is ambiguous. The nucleotides are TGCGCCAGCAGCCAAGAAGGATCCTTGGGTGGGGAGCTGTTTTTT. Translated, this gives CASSQEGSLGGELFF.